Reported below is one T cell receptor (beta chain). This clone was detected once. Its antigen is currently not known. The input lacks base qualities; no much larger clone sits a single base away. This record belongs to a study of cytomegalovirus exposure and HLA in healthy donors (TCRdb year 2017). Context from the whole study: A later analysis indicated that the 100 to 150 validation repertoires were generated on the platform also employed for the roughly 730 repertoires of the first cohort. The study combined high-throughput TCR immunosequencing, statistical association of individual TCRs with disease status, and machine learning to predict cytomegalovirus infection status. The study was designed to test whether signatures of past pathogen exposure could be identified by cataloging public T cell receptors. In addition to the first cohort of roughly 670 subjects, a separate validation cohort of 130 or so different subjects was used. Overall study results and their limits: It was suggested by the authors that the approach could potentially be generalized to other disease states and immunological phenotypes. All 120 or so repertoires were used to score co-occurrence in the validation cohort in a later analysis, because that analysis had no HLA typing for the cohort. In both the original and validation cohorts, the classifier was reported to diagnose cytomegalovirus status with high specificity and sensitivity. In the study, 164 TCR beta chains were listed as associated with cytomegalovirus. Of the cluster scores, 85% to 95% were above 0 in a later analysis, which found that TCRs clustered in the first cohort also tended to co-occur in the approximately 110 validation repertoires. Across donors, most TCR sequences were observed very rarely, whereas some public TCRs were present in many individuals. A few of the identified cytomegalovirus-associated TCR beta chains were confirmed in vitro to be specific for cytomegalovirus antigens.

The method was the immunoSEQ multiplex PCR assay. In the paper's pipeline: A statistical classification framework was developed to diagnose cytomegalovirus status using the catalog of TCR beta chain sequences. Not all clones reach the TCRdb copy of this immuneACCESS table, which keeps in-frame sequences only. Checked studies attribute under half of the gap to unresolved V genes and leave the rest unexplained. V, J and clone size are those of that table, while D and trimming were read from the DNA. The sample table shows 150,000 to 200,000 clones, and around nine tenths are seen once. The ten most abundant clones make up around 7.2% of the sample. Separate from the approximately 670-subject first cohort, the validation cohort of 90 to 150 subjects was the group to which the donors belonged. Material: PBMCs. The source of this sequence is a man under 40 in good health and CMV-seropositive.

The CDR3: CASSLGGAGSNEKLFF. The sequenced DNA is TGTGCCAGCAGCTTAGGCGGGGCTGGATCTAATGAAAAACTGTTTTTT. The sequence is built from TRBV7-9 and TRBJ1-4; TRBD1 is perhaps the D gene, given 5 matching bases. The CDR3 holds 16 amino acids from the cysteine to the phenylalanine. Only CDR3 DNA remains: 48 bases, in frame from the first base. The germline V gene (reference sequence) gives CDR1 as SEHNR and CDR2 as FQNEAQ. The trim is 1 base for V and 3 bases for J, with a gap of 12 bases between the germline ends. The CDR3, completed at both ends by the reference TRBV7-9 and TRBJ1-4 genes, gives the full variable domain DTGVSQNPRHKITKRGQNVTFRCDPISEHNRLYWYRQTLGQGPEFLTYFQNEAQLEKSRLLSDRFSAERPKGSFSTLEIQRTEQGDSAMYLCASSLGGAGSNEKLFFGSGTQLSVL.